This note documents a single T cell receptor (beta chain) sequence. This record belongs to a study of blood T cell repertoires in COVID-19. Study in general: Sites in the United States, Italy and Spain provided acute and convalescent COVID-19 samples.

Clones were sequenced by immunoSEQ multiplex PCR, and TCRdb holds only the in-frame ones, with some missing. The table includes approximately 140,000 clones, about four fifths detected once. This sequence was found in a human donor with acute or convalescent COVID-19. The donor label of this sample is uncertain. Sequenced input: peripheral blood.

The CDR3 loop reads CASQPGQSTDTQYF. CDR3 bases: TGCGCCAGCCAACCGGGACAGAGCACAGATACGCAGTATTTT. The rearrangement joins TRBV5-1 to TRBJ2-3; the match to TRBD1 covers 7 bases. Germline CDR1 reads SGHRS; CDR2 reads YFSETQ. Germline trimming cut 7 bases from V and 0 bases from J; bases unmatched to any gene: 5. The CDR3 is made up of 14 amino acids.